A single sample is the source of the 5 T cell receptor beta chains below, sequenced in a study of shared clonotypes between healthy human individuals. Generated by immunoSEQ multiplex PCR, the TCRdb table keeps only in-frame clones and is missing some. The data hold about 2.4 million clones, with approximately 94% observed a single time. Sequences were obtained from naive CD4+ T cells from PBMCs. Subset described: CD45RA+ positively selected. The receptor source for this set is a man between 18 and 29 years old in good health. Some clones in this sample may be carry-over from other donors' samples.

The chain has TRBV11-2 and TRBJ1-2, with TRBD1 matching over 7 bases. The CDR3 loop spans 14 amino acids. CDR1 and CDR2 from the germline V gene are SGHAT and FQNNGV. The ends lost 4 bases at V and 5 bases at J; junction bases unmatched: 7. The CDR3 sequence is CASSSPTGRYGYTF. The CDR3 bases are TGTGCCAGCAGCTCTCCGACAGGGCGTTATGGCTACACCTTC.

The CDR3 DNA follows: TGTGCCAGCAGACTGACAGGGAACGGAAATTCACCCCTCCACTTT. Translated, it gives CASRLTGNGNSPLHF. The chain uses TRBV6-5 and TRBJ1-6, with 7 bases identical to TRBD1. The CDR3 extends over 15 amino acids. The V gene's germline CDR1 is MNHEY and CDR2 SVGAGI. Unmatched junction bases numbered 9, after V lost 6 bases and J lost 7 bases.

This rearrangement joins TRBV30 to TRBJ2-1, with TRBD1 identical over 8 bases. The CDR3 extends over 16 amino acids. After removal of 0 bases from V and 6 bases from J, the junction contained 10 bases not matched to a gene. Germline assignment: CDR1 GTSNPN and CDR2 SVGIG (reference sequence). The CDR3 bases are TGTGCCTGGAGTGTACGCGGCAGGGGGCCGGGCAATGAGCAGTTCTTC. It specifies CAWSVRGRGPGNEQFF.

The chain is built from TRBV4-3 and TRBJ2-1; 7 bases are a match to TRBD1. Per germline, CDR1 LGHNA and CDR2 YSLEER. V was clipped by 1 base and J by 2 bases; unmatched bases: 8. The CDR3 loop spans 17 amino acids. CDR3 residues: CASSQAKAGGTYNEQFF. The DNA of the CDR3 is TGCGCCAGCAGCCAAGCGAAGGCAGGGGGAACCTACAATGAGCAGTTCTTC.

This clone was seen just once. V gene TRBV5-1 combines with J gene TRBJ2-3, with D possibly matching TRBD2 (6 bases). Germline V gives CDR1 SGHRS, CDR2 YFSETQ. This CDR3 is built from 16 residues. V was shortened by 2 bases and J by 3 bases, with 16 bases between the two germline ends. CDR3 region: CASSFPGGKVTDTQYF. CDR3 DNA: TGCGCCAGCAGCTTCCCGGGCGGGAAGGTAACAGATACGCAGTATTTT.